This record covers a single TCR beta chain. Profiled with immunoSEQ multiplex PCR; TCRdb holds only in-frame clones, not every one. Among about 560,000 clones listed, roughly 79% were seen once. The source of the sample is a study of shared clonotypes between healthy human individuals. This CDR3 is built from 15 residues. V dropped 0 bases and J dropped 2 bases, with 10 bases sitting between them. The germline gives CDR1 KGHSH, CDR2 LQKENI. The receptor comes from a woman between 40 and 55 years old in good health. Some clones in this sample may be carry-over from other donors' samples. The sample consisted of PBMCs. This chain connects TRBV18 to TRBJ2-5; D may be TRBD1 (7 bases). The CDR3 coding sequence is TGTGCCAGCTCACCACCGCGGGGACAGCAAGAGACCCAGTACTTC. This encodes CASSPPRGQQETQYF.